The entry that follows covers one T cell receptor (beta chain) sequence. CDR1 and CDR2 (germline): SGHTA, FQGNSA. CDR3 length: 14 amino acids. The V and J ends lost 6 bases and 3 bases respectively, with 14 bases between them. How the authors handled the data: Estimation of nucleated cell counts was performed using reference gene primer amplification. Assay used: immunoSEQ multiplex PCR; TCRdb lists only in-frame clones, some missing. The DNA gave D and trimming, while V, J and clone size come from that table. This table has fewer than 350,000 clones, about 86% appearing once. These data are taken from a study of blood T cell repertoires in COVID-19. Looking at the study overall: There were acute and convalescent COVID-19 samples, and they came from the United States, Italy and Spain.

Seattle patients were enrolled while actively infected and followed longitudinally. The sample was peripheral blood. The chain links TRBV7-2 to TRBJ1-2; possible D gene TRBD1, 6 bases. The sequence was collected from a woman aged 30 to 39 with COVID-19, enrolled during active disease. CDR3 sequence: CASRAGGPHYGYTF. The CDR3 DNA is TGTGCCAGCAGGGCCGGGGGGCCCCACTATGGCTACACCTTC.